The 2 T cell receptor beta chains listed next were all sequenced from one sample in a study of blood T cell repertoires in COVID-19. Assay: immunoSEQ multiplex PCR; the TCRdb copy retains only in-frame clones and omits some. The table records about 14,000 clones, about 78% of them present only once. The specimen was peripheral blood. The receptors originated from a human donor in a cohort sampled during active COVID-19.

The V call is TRBV7-3, the J call TRBJ2-7, with TRBD2 matching over 9 bases. The CDR3 loop spans 15 amino acids. Germline values: CDR1 SGHTA, CDR2 FQGTGA. V shed 5 bases, J shed 3 bases, and the junction held 8 bases outside the gene matches. CDR3 DNA: TGTGCCAGCAGCCCCGGGGGAGCGGGGGGCTACGAGCAGTACTTC. This gives the protein CASSPGGAGGYEQYF.

The DNA of the CDR3 is TGTGCCAGCAGCTTCTCGGGGGGGGCCACTGAAGCTTTCTTT. Translating gives CASSFSGGATEAFF. The rearrangement uses TRBV11-2 and TRBJ1-1, with TRBD1 as a possible D gene (6 bases). CDR1 is SGHAT, CDR2 FQNNGV, per germline. The CDR3 contains 14 residues. Trimming left V 3 bases short and J 4 bases short, with 12 bases between.